These 31 T cell receptor beta chains came from one sample sequenced in a study of cytomegalovirus exposure and HLA in healthy donors. PCR amplification relied on 60 Vbeta primers (plus 13 Jbeta primers). This table comes from immunoSEQ multiplex PCR, and its TCRdb copy is limited to in-frame clones, with some not included. The table includes about 120,000 clones, about 81% detected once. Sequencing used PBMCs. The receptors here all came from a man between 40 and 49 years old in good health and CMV-seronegative.

The rearrangement joins TRBV7-9 to TRBJ1-1, with 9 bases fitting TRBD1. With 5 bases clipped from V and 4 bases from J, the junction kept 5 bases outside the gene matches. CDR1 is SEHNR and CDR2 is FQNEAQ in the germline V gene (reference sequence). The CDR3 consists of 14 residues. This CDR3 is CASSQQGAPTEAFF. The CDR3 DNA sequence: TGTGCCAGCAGCCAACAGGGGGCGCCCACTGAAGCTTTCTTT.

This chain uses TRBV10-3 with TRBJ2-5; 10 nucleotides match TRBD2. Germline V gives CDR1 ENHRY, CDR2 SYGVKD. This CDR3 spans 19 amino acids. V lost 4 bases and J lost 2; bases outside the gene matches: 16. CDR3 region: CAISGLYEGASGRQETQYF. In DNA form, the CDR3 reads TGTGCCATCAGTGGTCTTTACGAAGGGGCTAGCGGGAGACAAGAGACCCAGTACTTC.

This clone was recorded only once. The chain combines TRBV7-8 with TRBJ2-3, with D perhaps matching TRBD2 (6 bases). Trimming removed 1 base from V and 3 bases from J, with 11 bases in between. The CDR3 covers 15 residues. Looked up from germline, CDR1 is SGHVS and CDR2 is FQNEAQ. Here the CDR3 reads CASSLGLVKTDTQYF. The CDR3 DNA reads as TGTGCCAGCAGCTTAGGACTAGTGAAAACAGATACGCAGTATTTT.

This chain links TRBV27 with TRBJ2-5; tentatively, D is TRBD1 (6 bases). Trimming took off 0 bases at V and 2 bases at J, with 13 bases between the two ends. Germline CDR1 is MNHEY and CDR2 is SMNVEV (reference sequence). The CDR3 contains 16 residues. Here the CDR3 reads CASSLSVGAVQETQYF. The CDR3 coding sequence is TGTGCCAGCAGTTTATCGGTGGGGGCAGTACAAGAGACCCAGTACTTC.

The chain employs TRBV29-1 and TRBJ1-1; no clear D. Trimming took off 4 bases at V and 1 base at J, with 4 bases between the two ends. The germline V gene has CDR1 SQVTM and CDR2 ANQGSEA. The CDR3 extends over 11 amino acids. CDR3 residues: CSVGQNTEAFF. DNA of the CDR3: TGCAGCGTTGGACAGAACACTGAAGCTTTCTTT.

The chain links TRBV27 to TRBJ2-1; D may be TRBD2 (6 bases). The CDR3 has 14 amino acids. CDR1 is MNHEY, CDR2 SMNVEV, per germline (reference sequence). Trimming stripped 5 bases from V and 6 bases from J, with 14 bases between. The CDR3 protein is CASSHGTGFNEQFF. The CDR3 region has the DNA TGTGCCAGCAGTCACGGGACTGGGTTCAATGAGCAGTTCTTC.

The V and J genes are TRBV19 and TRBJ1-1, with 7 positions matching TRBD1. The trim removed 4 bases at V and 5 bases at J, leaving 10 bases unmatched. Germline V lookup: CDR1 LNHDA, CDR2 SQIVND (reference sequence). The CDR3 consists of 15 residues. The CDR3 nucleotides are TGTGCCAGTAGTAATCGAAAGACAGGGCGGACTGAAGCTTTCTTT. It yields the protein CASSNRKTGRTEAFF.

The rearrangement links TRBV27 to TRBJ2-7, with 12 positions matching TRBD1. CDR1 is MNHEY and CDR2 is SMNVEV in the germline V gene (reference sequence). With 6 bases clipped from V and 6 bases from J, the junction kept 6 bases outside the gene matches. The CDR3 runs 14 residues. The CDR3 sequence is CASRPPGQGAEQYF. CDR3 DNA: TGTGCCAGCAGGCCCCCGGGACAGGGGGCCGAGCAGTACTTC.

The table lists this clone with a few counts. The rearrangement uses TRBV9 and TRBJ2-2; 7 positions agree with TRBD1. The junction had 3 bases not matched to a gene; V was cut back by 0 bases and J by 7 bases. The CDR3 spans 14 residues. CDR1 is SGDLS, CDR2 YYNGEE, per germline. CDR3 residues: CASSVEQGDGELFF. The CDR3 coding sequence is TGTGCCAGCAGCGTAGAGCAGGGGGACGGGGAGCTGTTTTTT. The full variable domain, with the rest looked up from reference TRBV9 and TRBJ2-2, is DSGVTQTPKHLITATGQRVTLRCSPRSGDLSVYWYQQSLDQGLQFLIQYYNGEERAKGNILERFSAQQFPDLHSELNLSSLELGDSALYFCASSVEQGDGELFFGEGSRLTVL.

The gene calls are TRBV6-5 and TRBJ2-2; D call uncertain. There are 13 residues in the CDR3. Trimming took 3 bases from V and 4 from J, leaving 6 bases between them. The germline V gene has CDR1 MNHEY and CDR2 SVGAGI. The CDR3 bases are TGTGCCAGCAGTTATTTTCTCACCGGGGAGCTGTTTTTT. Translated: CASSYFLTGELFF.

Remarks on this clone: Compared with germline, one end of the junction differs, possibly owing to a read error. V gene TRBV6-1 combines with J gene TRBJ1-2; no reliable D call. CDR1 MNHNS and CDR2 SASEGT come from the germline V gene. The CDR3 runs to 13 residues. The CDR3 nucleotides read TGTGCCAGCGGTGATGTTGCGGTGAGAGGCTACACCTTC. Protein: CASGDVAVRGYTF.

The chain has TRBV7-9 and TRBJ2-1; TRBD1 aligns across 10 bases. This CDR3 contains 16 residues. Germline V gene sequence: CDR1 SEHNR, CDR2 FQNEAQ (reference sequence). The junction had 13 bases not matched to a gene; V was cut back by 5 bases and J by 9 bases. Here the CDR3 reads CASSVNTGTGVAEQFF. As DNA, the CDR3 is TGTGCCAGCAGCGTCAATACCGGGACAGGGGTCGCTGAGCAGTTCTTC. Supplemented by reference TRBV7-9 and TRBJ2-1, the full variable domain reads DTGVSQNPRHKITKRGQNVTFRCDPISEHNRLYWYRQTLGQGPEFLTYFQNEAQLEKSRLLSDRFSAERPKGSFSTLEIQRTEQGDSAMYLCASSVNTGTGVAEQFFGPGTRLTVL.

About this clone itself: Compared with germline, one end of the junction differs, possibly owing to a read error. This chain uses TRBV5-1 with TRBJ2-6, with TRBD2 identical over 7 bases. Looked up from germline, CDR1 is SGHRS and CDR2 is YFSETQ. The CDR3 runs to 16 residues. This CDR3 is CASSLEAGTGANGLTF. CDR3 bases: TGCGCCAGCAGCTTGGAAGCGGGGACTGGGGCCAACGGCCTGACTTTC. Based on the CDR3 plus reference TRBV5-1 and TRBJ2-6, the full variable domain is KAGVTQTPRYLIKTRGQQVTLSCSPISGHRSVSWYQQTPGQGLQFLFEYFSETQRNKGNFPGRFSGRQFSNSRSEMNVSTLELGDSALYLCASSLEAGTGANGLTFGAGSRLTVL.

This clone has more than one count but fewer than ten. This chain uses TRBV19 with TRBJ1-4; 7 bases align to TRBD1. Germline-derived CDR1 and CDR2 are LNHDA and SQIVND (reference sequence). V lost 10 bases to trimming and J lost 0 bases; unmatched junction nucleotides: 8. The length of the CDR3 is 15 residues. The CDR3 coding sequence is TGTGCCACCACGGACAGGACTGCAACTAATGAAAAACTGTTTTTT. Amino acids: CATTDRTATNEKLFF.

The chain is built from TRBV29-1 and TRBJ1-1; 9 nucleotides agree with TRBD1. CDR3 length: 13 amino acids. Germline V gene lookup returns CDR1 SQVTM and CDR2 ANQGSEA. The ends lost 7 bases at V and 2 bases at J; junction bases unmatched: 5. The CDR3 reads CSAMGQGNTEAFF. The CDR3 DNA reads TGCAGCGCGATGGGACAGGGAAACACTGAAGCTTTCTTT.

The chain links TRBV7-9 to TRBJ1-1; the match to TRBD1 covers 7 bases. V lost 6 bases and J lost 3; bases outside the gene matches: 10. The CDR3 extends over 15 amino acids. Germline V gives CDR1 SEHNR, CDR2 FQNEAQ (reference sequence). CDR3: CASSSAGGGHTEAFF. The CDR3 nucleotides read TGTGCCAGCAGTTCCGCAGGGGGTGGGCACACTGAAGCTTTCTTT.

The rearrangement joins TRBV5-1 to TRBJ1-5; D uncertain. Trimming removed 0 bases at V and 7 bases at J, with 11 bases between. The germline V gene encodes CDR1 SGHRS and CDR2 YFSETQ. The CDR3 is 14 amino acids. CDR3 region: CASSLAGEGQPQHF. CDR3 bases: TGCGCCAGCAGCTTGGCCGGGGAAGGCCAGCCCCAGCATTTT.

This sequence joins TRBV19 and TRBJ2-1; D is unclear. Trimming took 1 base from V and 8 from J, leaving 6 bases between them. Germline V gene data show CDR1 as LNHDA and CDR2 as SQIVND (reference sequence). The CDR3 is made up of 12 amino acids. The CDR3 DNA is TGTGCCAGTAGTATAGGGGCCTATGAGCAGTTCTTC. Translated, it gives CASSIGAYEQFF.

The CDR3 here is CASSPQQGPETQYF. The CDR3 DNA sequence: TGTGCCAGCTCACCACAACAGGGGCCGGAGACCCAGTACTTC. The chain joins TRBV18 to TRBJ2-5, with 7 bases that match TRBD1. The ends lost 1 base at V and 5 bases at J; junction bases unmatched: 4. This CDR3 spans 14 amino acids. Germline CDR1 reads KGHSH; CDR2 reads LQKENI.

The genes are TRBV28 and TRBJ1-2; a possible D gene is TRBD1 (6 bases). This CDR3 region has 12 residues. The germline V and J ends were trimmed by 7 bases and 11 bases, with 17 bases remaining between them. Germline V gene lookup returns CDR1 MDHEN and CDR2 SYDVKM. The CDR3 nucleotides are TGTGCCAGCAACACCGGGGACACCTGGTACACCTTC. This encodes CASNTGDTWYTF.

The V gene is TRBV4-3, the J gene TRBJ2-1, with 10 bases fitting TRBD2. The germline gives CDR1 LGHNA, CDR2 YSLEER. CDR3 length: 15 amino acids. V trimming: 2 bases; J trimming: 3 bases; junction bases outside the gene matches: 1. The chain's CDR3 is CASSQIAGGYNEQFF. The CDR3 DNA is TGCGCCAGCAGCCAAATAGCGGGAGGCTACAATGAGCAGTTCTTC.

The rearrangement uses TRBV11-2 and TRBJ2-1, with 14 bases identical to TRBD2. Germline CDR1 and CDR2: SGHAT and FQNNGV. The length of the CDR3 is 16 residues. J gave up 4 bases and V 3 bases, and 2 bases lay outside the gene matches. The DNA of the CDR3 is TGTGCCAGCAGCTTGGGACTAGCGGGGGCTTACAATGAGCAGTTCTTC. Protein product: CASSLGLAGAYNEQFF.

V and J are TRBV7-6 and TRBJ2-1; 12 bases line up with TRBD2. Germline trimming cut 5 bases from V and 4 bases from J; bases unmatched to any gene: 6. CDR3 length: 16 amino acids. From germline, CDR1 is SGHVS and CDR2 FNYEAQ. CDR3 sequence: CASSLYGTSGYNEQFF. The CDR3 DNA is TGTGCCAGCAGCCTTTATGGGACTAGCGGGTACAATGAGCAGTTCTTC. Variable domain in full (rest from reference TRBV7-6 and TRBJ2-1): GAGVSQSPRYKVTKRGQDVALRCDPISGHVSLYWYRQALGQGPEFLTYFNYEAQQDKSGLPNDRFSAERPEGSISTLTIQRTEQRDSAMYRCASSLYGTSGYNEQFFGPGTRLTVL.

For the CDR3, the DNA is TGTGCCAGCAGCTTGGCCAGGGACTACTACAATGAGCAGTTCTTC. Protein sequence: CASSLARDYYNEQFF. J is TRBJ2-1 and V is TRBV5-4; 7 nucleotides match TRBD2. This CDR3 contains 15 residues. J was trimmed by 3 bases and V by 0 bases; bases with no gene match: 3. Germline CDR1 SGHNT, CDR2 YYREEE (reference sequence).

The rearrangement links TRBV5-4 to TRBJ2-3; TRBD2 matches 11 bases. Germline CDR1 reads SGHNT; CDR2 reads YYREEE (reference sequence). The CDR3 has 18 amino acids. The ends lost 0 bases at V and 4 bases at J; junction bases unmatched: 10. CDR3 protein: CASSLGGSGRASSDTQYF. DNA of the CDR3: TGTGCCAGCAGCTTGGGGGGTAGCGGGAGGGCCTCTTCAGATACGCAGTATTTT.

With respect to this clone: At one end the junction does not follow the germline gene, possibly because of a read error. The chain couples TRBV25-1 to TRBJ2-6, with 7 bases identical to TRBD2. From germline, CDR1 is MGHDK and CDR2 SYGVNS. The CDR3 extends over 17 amino acids. DNA for the CDR3: TGTGCCAGCAGTGAGTGGCAGGGAGGGACTGGGGCCAACGGCCTGACTTTC. It encodes CASSEWQGGTGANGLTF.

The V gene is TRBV18, the J gene TRBJ1-1; D not resolved. This CDR3 region has 15 residues. The V end lost 2 bases, the J end lost 0 bases, and 10 bases lay between the germline ends. The germline V gene has CDR1 KGHSH and CDR2 LQKENI. CDR3 in amino acids: CASSPEFIMNTEAFF. The CDR3 bases are TGTGCCAGCTCACCAGAGTTTATAATGAACACTGAAGCTTTCTTT.

This sequence joins TRBV18 and TRBJ2-4, with 7 bases matching TRBD1. This CDR3 region has 16 residues. V lost 3 bases and J lost 2; bases outside the gene matches: 7. Germline CDR1 and CDR2: KGHSH and LQKENI. CDR3 coding DNA: TGTGCCAGCTCACCGGTGAGGGGACAGACCAAAAACATTCAGTACTTC. This sequence encodes CASSPVRGQTKNIQYF.

This sequence joins TRBV7-9 and TRBJ2-7; unclear D gene. Trimming shortened V by 1 base and J by 2 bases, and 15 bases separated the two germline ends. Germline CDR1 and CDR2: SEHNR and FQNEAQ (reference sequence). The CDR3 contains 16 residues. CDR3 in DNA: TGTGCCAGCAGCTTAGGTCAGTCTTGGCAAACCTACGAGCAGTACTTC. It is translated as CASSLGQSWQTYEQYF.

The CDR3 nucleotides are TGTGCCAGCAGCTTGGGGACAGCGCCGAACACTGAAGCTTTCTTT. It encodes CASSLGTAPNTEAFF. The chain combines TRBV7-8 with TRBJ1-1, with TRBD1 identical over 7 bases. From germline, CDR1 is SGHVS and CDR2 FQNEAQ. With 3 bases clipped from V and 1 base from J, the junction kept 5 bases outside the gene matches. The CDR3 sequence is 15 residues long.

This rearrangement joins TRBV5-4 to TRBJ2-3; D possibly corresponds to TRBD2 (7 bases). In germline, CDR1 is SGHNT, CDR2 YYREEE (reference sequence). The CDR3 loop spans 17 amino acids. V was pared by 3 bases and J by 2 bases, with 19 bases between. CDR3 DNA sequence: TGTGCCAGCAGCTCTCCCGAGGGGGGGGGCGACACAGATACGCAGTATTTT. Encoded protein: CASSSPEGGGDTDTQYF.